This section outlines one T cell receptor (beta chain) sequence together with its context. This CDR3 is built from 14 residues. Per the germline V gene, CDR1 is SEHNR and CDR2 is FQNEAQ (reference sequence). Trimming cost V 5 bases and J 2 bases, with 11 bases left between them. The data derive from a study of CD8+ T cells in alopecia areata. Sequencing relied on a cDNA template that was reverse transcribed from extracted RNA. Measured with immunoSEQ multiplex PCR; TCRdb has only the in-frame clones, and not every one. There are about 190,000 clones in the sample; just under 60% occur only once, and around 15% lies in the top ten.

V and J are TRBV7-9 and TRBJ2-3; the D gene is possibly TRBD2 (5 bases). This TCR was sampled from a human donor with alopecia areata. The sequencing here drew on CD4+ T cells sorted from blood, taken at week 0. CDR3: CASSQEGYTDTQYF. The CDR3 DNA sequence: TGTGCCAGCAGCCAAGAGGGTTACACAGATACGCAGTATTTT. The full variable domain, in which reference TRBV7-9 and TRBJ2-3 provide the parts outside the CDR3, is DTGVSQNPRHKITKRGQNVTFRCDPISEHNRLYWYRQTLGQGPEFLTYFQNEAQLEKSRLLSDRFSAERPKGSFSTLEIQRTEQGDSAMYLCASSQEGYTDTQYFGPGTRLTVL.